A selection of T cell receptor beta chains follows, all from one sample in a study of graft-versus-host responses after intestinal transplantation. Here immunoSEQ multiplex PCR was the method, and the copy in TCRdb shows in-frame clones only, minus some. The data show about 47,000 clones, just under 95% seen once. The source was PBMCs, collected 750 to 800 days after a first intestinal transplant, on the day of a second. The receptors were sampled from a human patient who received an intestinal transplant, so some T cells may come from the graft donor. CDR3s include the opening cysteine and the closing phenylalanine or tryptophan. A D gene is named only where the DNA matches it firmly. Clone size, where shown, is once, few, many, or a class for clones that have expanded.

j_call d_call v_call clone_size cdr3_aa cdr3_nt
TRBJ2-7 NA TRBV6-1 few CASSEALDSSYEQYF TGTGCCAGCAGTGAAGCGCTGGACAGCTCCTACGAGCAGTACTTC
TRBJ2-1 TRBD1 TRBV4-1 NA CASSHTGGGVDEQFF TGCGCCAGCAGCCACACAGGGGGCGGTGTCGATGAGCAGTTCTTC
TRBJ2-4 TRBD2 TRBV10-3 once CAISDPGRADIQYF TGTGCCATCAGTGACCCCGGGAGGGCGGACATTCAGTACTTC
TRBJ2-7 NA TRBV6-5 NA CASSWDRHREQYF TGTGCCAGCAGCTGGGACCGCCACCGCGAGCAGTACTTC
TRBJ2-1 NA TRBV13 NA CASSDRTRPNEQFF TGTGCCAGCAGCGACCGGACTCGCCCAAATGAGCAGTTCTTC
TRBJ1-1 NA TRBV5-4 NA CASSVGTEAFF TGTGCCAGCAGCGTTGGGACAGAAGCTTTCTTT
TRBJ1-1 NA TRBV6-4 NA CASSEGTLGKNTEAFF TGTGCCAGTAGTGAAGGGACCCTTGGGAAAAACACTGAAGCTTTCTTT
TRBJ2-7 NA TRBV4-2 once CASSQDLVLEQYF TGTGCCAGCAGCCAAGATCTTGTCTTAGAGCAGTACTTC
TRBJ2-2 NA TRBV5-8 NA CASSQGLMGSAGELFF TGTGCCAGCAGCCAGGGTCTAATGGGTTCGGCCGGGGAGCTGTTTTTT
TRBJ2-7 TRBD1 TRBV30 NA CAWSSPDRASYEQYF TGTGCCTGGAGTTCACCGGACAGGGCCTCCTACGAGCAGTACTTC
TRBJ1-2 TRBD1 TRBV9 NA CASSEGQTTYGYTF TGTGCCAGCAGCGAGGGACAGACTACCTATGGCTACACCTTC
TRBJ2-7 TRBD1 TRBV6-5 NA CASGRQGDYEQYF TGTGCCAGCGGAAGACAGGGCGACTACGAGCAGTACTTC
TRBJ2-2 NA TRBV2 NA CASSEAPGFGELFF TGTGCCAGCAGTGAAGCGCCAGGGTTCGGGGAGCTGTTTTTT
TRBJ1-5 TRBD1 TRBV23-1 NA CASSRTGAQPQHF TGCGCCAGCAGTCGGACAGGGGCTCAGCCCCAGCATTTT
TRBJ1-2 TRBD1 TRBV6-5 NA CASSEGDRNYGYTF TGTGCCAGCAGTGAAGGGGACAGGAACTATGGCTACACCTTC
TRBJ1-1 TRBD1 TRBV7-8 NA CASILGTAGSEAFF TGTGCCAGCATCTTGGGGACAGCTGGGAGTGAAGCTTTCTTT
TRBJ2-2 NA TRBV15 NA CATRVPGTGELFF TGTGCCACCCGGGTACCCGGAACCGGGGAGCTGTTTTTT
TRBJ1-1 NA TRBV6-6 NA CASSTNFPNTEAFF TGTGCCAGCAGTACAAACTTCCCGAACACTGAAGCTTTCTTT
TRBJ1-1 NA TRBV10-1 few CATQDSMNTEAFF TGCGCCACCCAGGACAGCATGAACACTGAAGCTTTCTTT
TRBJ2-7 TRBD1 TRBV19 NA CASSIASGTGFYEQYF TGTGCCAGTAGTATAGCGTCCGGGACAGGGTTCTACGAGCAGTACTTC
TRBJ2-7 NA TRBV7-9 NA CASSLAGGSYYEQYF TGTGCCAGCAGCTTAGCAGGGGGTTCCTACTACGAGCAGTACTTC
TRBJ1-5 NA TRBV15 NA CATGERINSNQPQHF TGTGCCACCGGGGAGCGGATTAATAGCAATCAGCCCCAGCATTTT
TRBJ2-1 TRBD2 TRBV5-4 once CASKVGGRAPYNEQFF TGTGCCAGCAAAGTAGGCGGGAGGGCCCCTTACAATGAGCAGTTCTTC
TRBJ2-3 TRBD2 TRBV5-1 NA CASARSQAGGTDTQYF TGCGCCAGCGCCAGGTCACAGGCGGGAGGCACAGATACGCAGTATTTT
TRBJ2-4 NA TRBV25-1 NA CASRPQGLAKNIQYF TGTGCCAGCAGACCTCAGGGCCTAGCCAAAAACATTCAGTACTTC
TRBJ2-5 TRBD1 TRBV6-5 NA CASRGWDSRDETQYF TGTGCCAGCAGGGGGTGGGACAGCCGGGACGAGACCCAGTACTTC
TRBJ2-1 TRBD2 TRBV7-6 NA CASSQSGGSYNEQFF TGTGCCAGCAGTCAGAGCGGGGGCTCCTACAATGAGCAGTTCTTC
TRBJ2-2 NA TRBV6-1 NA CASSSPGANTGELFF TGTGCCAGCAGTTCCCCCGGGGCTAACACCGGGGAGCTGTTTTTT
TRBJ1-4 NA TRBV18 few CASSRDRKEKLFF TGTGCCAGCTCACGCGACAGGAAAGAAAAACTGTTTTTT
TRBJ1-2 NA TRBV6-6 NA CASSYYPFGSNYGYTF TGTGCCAGCAGTTACTATCCGTTCGGCAGCAACTATGGCTACACCTTC
TRBJ2-5 NA TRBV29-1 NA CSVVTGPWETQYF TGCAGCGTTGTAACAGGGCCTTGGGAGACCCAGTACTTC
TRBJ1-1 TRBD1 TRBV5-6 NA CASSLTAGQIMNTEAFF TGTGCCAGCAGCCTGACCGCGGGACAGATAATGAACACTGAAGCTTTCTTT
TRBJ1-1 TRBD1 TRBV19 NA CASSGRTGTGFRNTEAFF TGTGCCAGTAGTGGAAGGACCGGGACAGGGTTCAGGAACACTGAAGCTTTCTTT
TRBJ1-4 NA TRBV29-1 NA CSVSQARGEKLFF TGCAGCGTTTCCCAGGCCCGGGGAGAAAAACTGTTTTTT
TRBJ2-2 NA TRBV7-2 NA CASSLPQGNTGELFF TGTGCCAGCAGCTTACCACAGGGGAACACCGGGGAGCTGTTTTTT
TRBJ2-2 NA TRBV9 NA CASSRGDRIAGELFF TGTGCCAGCAGCCGGGGCGATCGGATCGCCGGGGAGCTGTTTTTT